This T cell receptor (beta chain) comes out of a study of CD8 T cells in Susac syndrome. CD8+ and CD4+ T cells circulating in blood were sequenced for TCR beta. In the multiple sclerosis control group, patients were treatment-naive and had stable or active relapsing-remitting disease. Bulk CD8+ and CD4+ cells came from magnetic negative isolation; CD8+ TEMRA by FACS. There are 14 residues in the CDR3. V shed 0 bases and J shed 5 bases, with 11 bases lying between them. CDR1 and CDR2 from the germline V gene are SGDLS and YYNGEE. Reverse transcription of about 0.5 to 1 ug RNA used random hexamers. Across 54 Vbeta and 13 Jbeta, immunoSEQ multiplex PCR amplified TCR beta CDR3. TCRdb re-analysed the immunoSEQ multiplex PCR reads in MiXCR, keeping a single row per CDR3 protein. The sample has 170,000 or so distinct CDR3 sequences; 90% to 95% are singletons.

The rearrangement uses TRBV9 and TRBJ1-1; D perhaps matches TRBD1 (6 bases). The source is a human donor with multiple sclerosis. The specimen sequenced was CD4+ T cells from PBMCs. The CDR3 sequence is CASSVGGQMTEAFF. The CDR3 nucleotides read TGTGCCAGCAGCGTAGGGGGGCAGATGACTGAAGCTTTCTTT. The entire variable domain, with the rest obtained from reference TRBV9 and TRBJ1-1, is as follows: DSGVTQTPKHLITATGQRVTLRCSPRSGDLSVYWYQQSLDQGLQFLIQYYNGEERAKGNILERFSAQQFPDLHSELNLSSLELGDSALYFCASSVGGQMTEAFFGQGTRLTVV.